This T cell receptor (beta chain) was captured in a study of cytomegalovirus exposure and HLA in healthy donors. The CDR3 has 17 amino acids. Trimming left V 7 bases short and J 4 bases short, with 23 bases between. From germline, CDR1 is SGHTS and CDR2 YDEGEE. PCR was performed using 60 Vbeta and 13 Jbeta primers. Profiling relied on immunoSEQ multiplex PCR, and the TCRdb table lists in-frame clones only, not all of them. The repertoire holds about 130,000 clones, with around 70% as singletons. V is TRBV5-8 and J is TRBJ1-4; perhaps TRBD1 as D (6 bases). The clonotype originates from a man aged 40-55 years in good health and CMV-seropositive. Sequencing input: PBMCs. CDR3 nucleotides: TGTGCCAGCGATGCCAGGGGAAGTTCGTTGGGTAATGAAAAACTGTTTTTT. Its translation: CASDARGSSLGNEKLFF.